This T cell receptor beta chain was recovered during a study of vaccination effects on CD4 cells after COVID-19. This clone was recorded a few times. The antigen is unknown. This CDR3 contains 17 residues. Germline V gene data show CDR1 as SNHLY and CDR2 as FYNNEI. The germline V and J ends were trimmed by 2 bases and 6 bases, with 20 bases remaining between them. Expansion of antigen-specific CD4+ T cells with viral peptide pools was carried out by the ViraFEST assay before sequencing. CD4+ T cell isolation took place after approximately 11 days of culture. Confirmation by PCR established that the person had SARS-CoV-2 infection between March and December 2020. Generated by immunoSEQ multiplex PCR, the TCRdb table keeps only in-frame clones and is missing some. This table has about 70,000 clones, 73% appearing once.

This receptor was obtained from a human donor who had a prior SARS-CoV-2 infection. The V gene is TRBV2, the J gene TRBJ1-5; TRBD1 is a possible D gene (5 bases). This specimen consisted of CD4+ T cells from PBMCs cultured with HIV peptides, obtained before COVID-19 vaccination. Documented subset: HIV-1 Nef peptide pool negative control/reference culture. This chain's CDR3 is CASSEHWDVITSQPQHF. DNA for the CDR3: TGTGCCAGCAGTGAACATTGGGACGTAATTACCAGTCAGCCCCAGCATTTT. Variable domain in full (rest from reference TRBV2 and TRBJ1-5): EPEVTQTPSHQVTQMGQEVILRCVPISNHLYFYWYRQILGQKVEFLVSFYNNEISEKSEIFDDQFSVERPDGSNFTLKIRSTKLEDSAMYFCASSEHWDVITSQPQHFGDGTRLSIL.